The source of this T cell receptor (beta chain) is a study of shared clonotypes between healthy human individuals. Using immunoSEQ multiplex PCR, the repertoire was profiled, and TCRdb retains in-frame clones only, with some absent. Here the sample spans over a million clones, 97% to 99% being singletons. With respect to this clone: The antigen is unknown. This sample includes further DNA sequences coding for the same CDR3.

The CDR3 is 14 amino acids. In germline, CDR1 is SGDLS, CDR2 YYNGEE. The V end lost 4 bases, the J end lost 0 bases, and 10 bases lay between the germline ends. General study points: The study found approximately 5% of naive CD4 clonotypes shared across several donors. Researchers found naive subsets generally carried larger estimated richness than memory subsets.

The receptor was isolated from a man aged 25-45 years in good health. Sequencing was carried out using naive CD4+ T cells sorted from blood. Subset reported: CD45RA+ positively selected. V is TRBV9 and J is TRBJ1-1, with D perhaps matching TRBD1 (5 bases). The CDR3, as DNA: TGTGCCAGCAGCCCCCGACAGATGAACACTGAAGCTTTCTTT. As protein: CASSPRQMNTEAFF.